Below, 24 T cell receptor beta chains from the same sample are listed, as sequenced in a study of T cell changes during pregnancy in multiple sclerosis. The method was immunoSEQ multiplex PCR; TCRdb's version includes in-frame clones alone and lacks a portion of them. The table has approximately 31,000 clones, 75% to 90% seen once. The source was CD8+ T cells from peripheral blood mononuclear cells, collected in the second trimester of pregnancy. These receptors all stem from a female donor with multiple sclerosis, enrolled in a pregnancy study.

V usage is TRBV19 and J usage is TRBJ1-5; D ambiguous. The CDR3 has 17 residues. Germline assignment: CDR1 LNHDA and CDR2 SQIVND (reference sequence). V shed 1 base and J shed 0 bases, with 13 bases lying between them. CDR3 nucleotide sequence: TGTGCCAGTAGTATAGCGTGGAGGAGACTTAGCAATCAGCCCCAGCATTTT. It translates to CASSIAWRRLSNQPQHF.

The CDR3 DNA sequence: TGTGCCAGCAGCGAGGGCAGCAACTCTGGAAACACCATATATTTT. Protein sequence: CASSEGSNSGNTIYF. The chain couples TRBV11-3 to TRBJ1-3, with D unclear. Germline-derived CDR1 and CDR2 are SGHNT and YENEEA. The CDR3 is 15 residues long. Deletions cut 5 bases from V and 0 bases from J, with 11 bases between.

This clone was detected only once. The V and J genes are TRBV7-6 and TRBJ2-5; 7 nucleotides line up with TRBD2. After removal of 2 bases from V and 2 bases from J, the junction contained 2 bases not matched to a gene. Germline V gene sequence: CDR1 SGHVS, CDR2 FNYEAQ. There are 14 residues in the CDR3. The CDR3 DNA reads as TGTGCCAGCAGCTTACTAGCGGAACAAGAGACCCAGTACTTC. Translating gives CASSLLAEQETQYF.

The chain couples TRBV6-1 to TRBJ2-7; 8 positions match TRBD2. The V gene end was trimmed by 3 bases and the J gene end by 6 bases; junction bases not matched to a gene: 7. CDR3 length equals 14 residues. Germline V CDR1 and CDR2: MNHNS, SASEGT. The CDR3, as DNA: TGTGCCAGCAGTGAGACCGGGAGGGCCAGCGAGCAGTACTTC. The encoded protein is CASSETGRASEQYF.

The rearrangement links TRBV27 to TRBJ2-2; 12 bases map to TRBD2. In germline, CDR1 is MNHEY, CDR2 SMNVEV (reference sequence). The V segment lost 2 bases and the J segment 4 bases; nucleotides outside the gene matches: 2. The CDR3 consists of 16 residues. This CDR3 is CASSLLAGGLTGELFF. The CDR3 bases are TGTGCCAGCAGTTTACTAGCGGGAGGGCTCACCGGGGAGCTGTTTTTT.

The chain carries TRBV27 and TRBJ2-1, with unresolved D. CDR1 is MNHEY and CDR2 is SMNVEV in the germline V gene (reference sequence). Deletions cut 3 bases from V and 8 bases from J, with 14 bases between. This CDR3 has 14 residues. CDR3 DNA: TGTGCCAGCAGTTTTCCTACCTATTCCTATGAGCAGTTCTTC. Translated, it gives CASSFPTYSYEQFF.

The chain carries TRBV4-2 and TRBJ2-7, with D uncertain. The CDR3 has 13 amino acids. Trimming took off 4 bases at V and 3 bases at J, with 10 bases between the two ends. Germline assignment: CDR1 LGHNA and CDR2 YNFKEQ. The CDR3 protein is CASSPSEDYEQYF. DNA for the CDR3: TGTGCCAGCAGCCCCTCAGAGGACTACGAGCAGTACTTC.

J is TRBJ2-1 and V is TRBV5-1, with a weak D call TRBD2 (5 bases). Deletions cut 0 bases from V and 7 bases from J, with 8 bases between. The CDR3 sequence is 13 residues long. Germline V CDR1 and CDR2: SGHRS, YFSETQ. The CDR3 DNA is TGCGCCAGCAGCTTGGCGGGGAGTAATGAGCAGTTCTTC. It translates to CASSLAGSNEQFF.

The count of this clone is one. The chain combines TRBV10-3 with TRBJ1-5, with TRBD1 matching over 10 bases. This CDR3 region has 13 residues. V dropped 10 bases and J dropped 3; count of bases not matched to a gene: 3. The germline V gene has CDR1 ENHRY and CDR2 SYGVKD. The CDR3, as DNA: TGTGCCAGCGGGACAGGGGTCAATCAGCCCCAGCATTTT. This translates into CASGTGVNQPQHF.

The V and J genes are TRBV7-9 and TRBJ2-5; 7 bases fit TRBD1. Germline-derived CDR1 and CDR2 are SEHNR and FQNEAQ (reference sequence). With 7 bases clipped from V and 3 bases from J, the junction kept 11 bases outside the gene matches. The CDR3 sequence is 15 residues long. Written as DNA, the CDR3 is TGTGCCAGCACTCGAGGGGGCCCCAAGGAAGAGACCCAGTACTTC. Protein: CASTRGGPKEETQYF.

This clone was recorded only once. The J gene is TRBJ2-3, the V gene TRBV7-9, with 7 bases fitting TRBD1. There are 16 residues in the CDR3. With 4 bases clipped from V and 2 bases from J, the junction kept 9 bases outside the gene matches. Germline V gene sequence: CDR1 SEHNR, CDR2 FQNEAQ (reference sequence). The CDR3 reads CASSSGTEAFTDTQYF. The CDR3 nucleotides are TGTGCCAGCAGCTCCGGGACAGAAGCCTTCACAGATACGCAGTATTTT.

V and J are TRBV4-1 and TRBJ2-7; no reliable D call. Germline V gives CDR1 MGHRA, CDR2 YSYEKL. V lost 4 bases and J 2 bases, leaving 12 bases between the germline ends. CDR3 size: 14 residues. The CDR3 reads CASSLDSLAYEQYF. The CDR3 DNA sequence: TGCGCCAGCAGCCTCGACTCCTTGGCCTACGAGCAGTACTTC.

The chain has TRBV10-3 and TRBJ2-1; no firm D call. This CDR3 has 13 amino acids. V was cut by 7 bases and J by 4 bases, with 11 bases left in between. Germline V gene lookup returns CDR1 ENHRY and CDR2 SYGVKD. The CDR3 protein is CAIKAALYNEQFF. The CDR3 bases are TGTGCCATCAAGGCGGCGCTGTACAATGAGCAGTTCTTC.

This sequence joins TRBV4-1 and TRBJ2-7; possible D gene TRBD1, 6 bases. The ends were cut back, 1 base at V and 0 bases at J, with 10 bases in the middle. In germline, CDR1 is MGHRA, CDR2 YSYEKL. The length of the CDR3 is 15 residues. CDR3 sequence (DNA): TGCGCCAGCAGCCAAGTTCAGGGGCACTCCTACGAGCAGTACTTC. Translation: CASSQVQGHSYEQYF.

CDR3 coding DNA: TGTGCCAGCAGCCAATCTTCGTCAGGGCAGGTCTACGAGCAGTACTTC. This translates into CASSQSSSGQVYEQYF. The rearrangement uses TRBV4-2 and TRBJ2-7, with D perhaps matching TRBD1 (5 bases). V shed 2 bases and J shed 3 bases, with 17 bases lying between them. Looked up from germline, CDR1 is LGHNA and CDR2 is YNFKEQ. This CDR3 spans 16 amino acids.

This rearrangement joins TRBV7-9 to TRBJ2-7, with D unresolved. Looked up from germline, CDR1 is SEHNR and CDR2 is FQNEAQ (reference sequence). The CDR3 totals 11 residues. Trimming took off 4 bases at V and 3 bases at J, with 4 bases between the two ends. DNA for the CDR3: TGTGCCAGCAGCTCCTACTACGAGCAGTACTTC. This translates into CASSSYYEQYF.

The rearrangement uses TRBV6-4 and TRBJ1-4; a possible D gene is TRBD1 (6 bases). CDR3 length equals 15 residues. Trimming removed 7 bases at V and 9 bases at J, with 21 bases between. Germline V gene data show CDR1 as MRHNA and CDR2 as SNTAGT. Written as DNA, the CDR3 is TGTGCCAGCATTGGGTATTCGAGGGGGAGAAAAAAACTGTTTTTT. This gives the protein CASIGYSRGRKKLFF.

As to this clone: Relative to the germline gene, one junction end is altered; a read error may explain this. This CDR3 reads CASSPGLAGLNIGELFF. The DNA for the CDR3 is TGTGCCAGCAGCCCCGGACTAGCGGGACTCAACATCGGGGAGCTGTTTTTT. The chain uses TRBV7-3 and TRBJ2-2; 12 bases line up with TRBD2. The CDR3 totals 17 residues. CDR1 and CDR2 (germline): SGHTA, FQGTGA. The complete variable domain, with remaining parts taken from reference TRBV7-3 and TRBJ2-2, reads GAGVSQTPSNKVTEKGKYVELRCDPISGHTALYWYRQSLGQGPEFLIYFQGTGAADDSGLPNDRFFAVRPEGSVSTLKIQRTERGDSAVYLCASSPGLAGLNIGELFFGEGSRLTVL.

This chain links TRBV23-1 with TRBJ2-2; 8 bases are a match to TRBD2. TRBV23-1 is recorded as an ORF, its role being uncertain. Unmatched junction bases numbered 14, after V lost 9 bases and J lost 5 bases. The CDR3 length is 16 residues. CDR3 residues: CARQRGRRSNTGELFF. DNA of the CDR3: TGCGCCAGGCAGCGGGGGAGGCGGTCTAATACCGGGGAGCTGTTTTTT.

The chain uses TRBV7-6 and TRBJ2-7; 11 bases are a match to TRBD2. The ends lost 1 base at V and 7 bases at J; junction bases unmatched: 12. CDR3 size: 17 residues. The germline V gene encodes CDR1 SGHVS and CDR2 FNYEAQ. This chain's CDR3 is CASSLEELAGVLGEQYF. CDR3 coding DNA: TGTGCCAGCAGCTTAGAAGAACTAGCGGGAGTTTTAGGGGAGCAGTACTTC. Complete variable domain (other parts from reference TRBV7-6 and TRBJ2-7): GAGVSQSPRYKVTKRGQDVALRCDPISGHVSLYWYRQALGQGPEFLTYFNYEAQQDKSGLPNDRFSAERPEGSISTLTIQRTEQRDSAMYRCASSLEELAGVLGEQYFGPGTRLTVT.

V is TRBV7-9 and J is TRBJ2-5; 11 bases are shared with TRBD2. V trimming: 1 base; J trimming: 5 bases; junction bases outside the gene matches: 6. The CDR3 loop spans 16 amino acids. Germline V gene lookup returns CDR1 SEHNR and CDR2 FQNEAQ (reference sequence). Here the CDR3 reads CASSLVLAGDWETQYF. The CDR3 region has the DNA TGTGCCAGCAGCTTAGTACTAGCGGGAGACTGGGAGACCCAGTACTTC.

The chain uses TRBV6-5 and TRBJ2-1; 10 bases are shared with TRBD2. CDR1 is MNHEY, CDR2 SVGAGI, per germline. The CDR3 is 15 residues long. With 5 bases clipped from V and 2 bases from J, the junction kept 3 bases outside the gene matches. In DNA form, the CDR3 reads TGTGCCAGCAGTAGTACTAGCGGGACCTACAATGAGCAGTTCTTC. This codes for CASSSTSGTYNEQFF.

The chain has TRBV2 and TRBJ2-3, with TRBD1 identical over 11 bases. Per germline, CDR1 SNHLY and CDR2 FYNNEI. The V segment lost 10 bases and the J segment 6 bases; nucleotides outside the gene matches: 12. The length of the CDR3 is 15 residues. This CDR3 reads CATVGQGAVRDTQYF. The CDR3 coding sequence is TGTGCCACCGTTGGACAGGGGGCCGTAAGGGATACGCAGTATTTT.

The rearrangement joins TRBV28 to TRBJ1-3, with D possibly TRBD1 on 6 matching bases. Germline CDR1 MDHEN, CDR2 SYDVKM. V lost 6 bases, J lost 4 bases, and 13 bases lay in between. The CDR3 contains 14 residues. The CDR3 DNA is TGTGCCAGCAGAGATACAGGGTCGGGAAACACCATATATTTT. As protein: CASRDTGSGNTIYF.